The T cell receptor beta chain under discussion was sequenced for a study of glioma-infiltrating T cells (dated by TCRdb to about 2016). About the full investigation: Low-grade gliomas were represented by WHO grade II oligodendrogliomas or astrocytomas, and glioblastomas were represented by WHO grade IV tumors that were sampled at initial rather than recurrent diagnosis. Before surgery, glioma patients were given dexamethasone for six or fewer days. Blood libraries targeted roughly 4.5- to 10-fold sequencing coverage of roughly 1 million peripheral T cells. TCR alpha- and beta-chain repertoires were sequenced from glioma tissue, non-neoplastic brain tissue and matched peripheral blood mononuclear cells. To gauge divergence between tissue and blood T-cell populations, every tissue-infiltrating repertoire was compared against the peripheral blood repertoire from the same patient. Three low-grade glioma patients, roughly 8 primary glioblastoma patients, and three non-glioma patients who contributed non-neoplastic brain tissue made up the paired cohort. Results the study describes overall, beyond this receptor: VJ-independent divergence between tissue and blood was found to be below expectation in non-neoplastic patients but above expectation in all gliomas, particularly low-grade gliomas. Patients with low tissue-blood divergence were marked by a signature set of shared blood CDR3 motifs, and this signature set was depleted in highly divergent patients. Group comparisons were based on small numbers of patients: three non-neoplastic, three low-grade glioma and eight glioblastoma patients. Tissue and blood shared very few CDR3 sequences, a result attributed to high CDR3 diversity and limited sampling.

TCR alpha and beta CDR3 regions were amplified with the iRepertoire nested amplicon-rescue multiplex PCR (arm-PCR) platform from RNA. For one-step reverse transcription and amplification, roughly 100-450 ng of tissue mRNA or PBMC total RNA was used as input. Following bead purification, Illumina adapters were added by a secondary multiplex PCR, and the libraries were gel-purified between 200 and 400 bp. Libraries carried internal 6-nucleotide barcodes used for demultiplexing. Sequencing of the libraries was done on an Illumina MiSeq using 2x220 or 2x250 nucleotide paired-end reads. The original pipeline was this. FLASH 1.2.11 was used to merge paired reads, and BWA-MEM then aligned the reads to the GRCh37 human genome before TRA and TRB reads were extracted. For V and J assignment, an IMGT-derived reference of cassette sequences and CDR3 motifs that included pseudogenes was used. Reads were translated in three frames, and productive CDR3s were defined by a C…FGXG motif without stop codons. Unique combinations of V-J cassette pair and CDR3 amino acid sequence were defined as clonotypes. Reads were filtered by Hamming distance, with the threshold set by the sequence error rate of each sample in mapped regions. TCRdb redid the processing of the public reads, applying fastp at Q25 and MiXCR, and retained in-frame beta chains. Each CDR3 protein gets just one entry, which takes the most common genes and DNA from the rows behind it. The V and J calls and clone size come from TCRdb's table, not from the authors' own analysis. Recorded for this sample are a few hundred thousand distinct CDR3 sequences; 41% of them occurred a single time. More than 10% of the sample comes from the top ten.

A remark on this clonotype: Its antigen remains undetermined. Relative to the germline gene, one junction end is altered; a read error may explain this.

Taken from the germline V gene, the CDR1 and CDR2 loops are MNHNS and SASEGT. The CDR3, cysteine through phenylalanine, is 11 amino acids long. Only the CDR3 region is kept as DNA, spanning 33 bases read in frame from base 1. Surgical brain or tumor specimens were cryofrozen in liquid nitrogen immediately after resection, and peripheral blood cells were collected concurrently. This clonotype originated in a human donor with low-grade glioma or glioblastoma, undergoing nonglioma brain surgery, or in good health (not recorded which). The rearranged segments are TRBV6-1 and TRBJ2-5, with no confident D gene call. Material for sequencing was glioma tissue, nonneoplastic brain tissue, or PBMCs (not recorded which). The CDR3 reads CASRLGEAQYF. The nucleotides read TGTGCCAGCAGGCTTGGAGAGGCCCAGTACTTC.